This T cell receptor beta chain derives from a study of identical twins. Study results and limitations: For cord blood, abundant beta clonotypes had fewer insertions, unlike memory repertoires, which showed none.

TCRdb processed the 5' RACE reads anew with MiXCR; each CDR3 protein has one entry. The sample lists around 1.7 million distinct CDR3 sequences; around a third were seen once. On this clonotype: Antigen: not known. One junction end disagrees with the germline gene, perhaps due to a read error.

CDR3 length equals 16 residues. Per germline, CDR1 MDHEN and CDR2 SYDVKM. The material sequenced was cord blood. The rearrangement joins TRBV28 to TRBJ2-5; TRBD2 matches at 12 bases. The J call is in doubt because the DNA end fits TRBJ2-1 better. This TCR came from a newborn girl in good health. Here the CDR3 reads CAGSLRLAGGKETQFF. Here the CDR3 DNA reads TGTGCCGGCAGTTTACGGCTAGCGGGAGGGAAAGAGACCCAGTTCTTC.